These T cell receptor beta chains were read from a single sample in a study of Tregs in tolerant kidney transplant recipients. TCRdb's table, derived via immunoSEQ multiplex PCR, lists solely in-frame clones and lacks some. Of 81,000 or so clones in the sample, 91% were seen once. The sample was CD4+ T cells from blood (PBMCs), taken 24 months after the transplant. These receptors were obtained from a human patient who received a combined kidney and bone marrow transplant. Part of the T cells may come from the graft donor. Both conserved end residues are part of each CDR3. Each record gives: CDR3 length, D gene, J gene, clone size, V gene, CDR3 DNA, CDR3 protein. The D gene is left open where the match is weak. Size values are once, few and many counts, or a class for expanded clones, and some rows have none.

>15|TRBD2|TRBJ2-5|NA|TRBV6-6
TGTGCCAGCAGTTCTCTAGCGGGGGGGCGAGAGACCCAGTACTTC
CASSSLAGGRETQYF
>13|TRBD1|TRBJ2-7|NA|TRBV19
TGTGCCACCGAAGACAGGGATAGCAACGAGCAGTACTTC
CATEDRDSNEQYF
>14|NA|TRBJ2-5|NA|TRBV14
TGTGCCAGCAGCCAAGATGCGCGGCGGGAGACCCAGTACTTC
CASSQDARRETQYF
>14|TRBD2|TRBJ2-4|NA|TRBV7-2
TGTGCCAGCAGCTTAGGTAGCGGGGGTACTTTAGGGTACTTC
CASSLGSGGTLGYF
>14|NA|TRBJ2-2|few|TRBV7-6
TGTGCCAGCAGCATAACAGGGAGACGCGGGGAGCTGTTTTTT
CASSITGRRGELFF
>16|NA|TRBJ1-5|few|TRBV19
TGTGCCAGTAGGGTACTAGGGGAGGGGTTGGATCAGCCCCAGCATTTT
CASRVLGEGLDQPQHF
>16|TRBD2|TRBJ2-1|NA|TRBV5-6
TGTGCCAGCACCCAGTGGGCTAGCGGCTCCTACAATGAGCAGTTCTTC
CASTQWASGSYNEQFF
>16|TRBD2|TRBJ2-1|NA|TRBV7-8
TGTGCCAGCAGCTTAACCGGGACTAGCTTCCACAATGAGCAGTTCTTC
CASSLTGTSFHNEQFF
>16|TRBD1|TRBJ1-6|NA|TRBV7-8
TGTGCCAGCAGCTTCGCCCTACAGGGGTTGGGTTCACCCCTCCACTTT
CASSFALQGLGSPLHF
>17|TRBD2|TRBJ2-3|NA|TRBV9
TGTGCCAGCAGCGTAGCTTCACAACTAGCGGGAGTAGATACGCAGTATTTT
CASSVASQLAGVDTQYF
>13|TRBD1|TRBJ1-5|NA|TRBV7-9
TGTGCCAGCAGCCCAGACAGGGTCCAGCCCCAGCATTTT
CASSPDRVQPQHF
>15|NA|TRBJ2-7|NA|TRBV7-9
TGTGCCAGCAGCAGGGGGTCGGGCCACTCCTACGAGCAGTACTTC
CASSRGSGHSYEQYF
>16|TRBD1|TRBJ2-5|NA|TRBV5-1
TGCGCCAGCAGCTTGGGGCAGGGGGCTTTGTGGGAGACCCAGTACTTC
CASSLGQGALWETQYF
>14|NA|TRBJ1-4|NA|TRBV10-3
TGTGCCATCAGTGGGGGGGCAACTAATGAAAAACTGTTTTTT
CAISGGATNEKLFF
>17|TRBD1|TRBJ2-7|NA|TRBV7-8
TGTGCCAGCAGCCGATTACGCCCGGGACAGGGTATCAACGAGCAGTACTTC
CASSRLRPGQGINEQYF
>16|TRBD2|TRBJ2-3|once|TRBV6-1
TGTGCCAGCAGTGAGGCGGGAGGGCCGGGCACAGATACGCAGTATTTT
CASSEAGGPGTDTQYF
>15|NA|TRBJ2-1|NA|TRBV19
TGTGCCAGTTCCGCGGGGGCATACTCCTACAATGAGCAGTTCTTC
CASSAGAYSYNEQFF
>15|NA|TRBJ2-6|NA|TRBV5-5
TGTGCCAGCAGCTTGGTCCACTCAGGGGCCAACGTCCTGACTTTC
CASSLVHSGANVLTF
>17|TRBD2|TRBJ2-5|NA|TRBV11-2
TGTGCCAGCAGGCCCGGCATTCGTAGCGGGAGTAGGGAGACCCAGTACTTC
CASRPGIRSGSRETQYF
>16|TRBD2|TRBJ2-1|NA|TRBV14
TGTGCCAGCAGCCCCTTAGCGGGAGCACCCTACAATGAGCAGTTCTTC
CASSPLAGAPYNEQFF
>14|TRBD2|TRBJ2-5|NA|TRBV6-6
TGTGCCAGCAGTTACGTGCGGGGGGCAGAGACCCAGTACTTC
CASSYVRGAETQYF
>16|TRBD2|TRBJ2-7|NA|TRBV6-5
TGTGCCAGCAGTTGGGGGGCTAGCGGGAGTCGAAGCGAGCAGTACTTC
CASSWGASGSRSEQYF
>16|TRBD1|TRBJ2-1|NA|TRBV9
TGTGCCAGCAGCGTAGACCTCATTACAGGGGACAATGAGCAGTTCTTC
CASSVDLITGDNEQFF
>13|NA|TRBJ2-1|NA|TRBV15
TGTGCCACCAGTGCGCGAGGGTACAATGAGCAGTTCTTC
CATSARGYNEQFF
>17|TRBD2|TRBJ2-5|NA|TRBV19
TGTGCCAGTAGTATCGGGACTAGCGGGGGGGCGTGGGAGACCCAGTACTTC
CASSIGTSGGAWETQYF
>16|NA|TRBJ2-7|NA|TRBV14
TGTGCCAGCAGCCAAGTGGTTGGACAGTTCTCCTACGAGCAGTACTTC
CASSQVVGQFSYEQYF
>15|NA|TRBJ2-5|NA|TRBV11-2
TGTGCCAGCAGCCGAAGGGCACAGGGTCGAGAGACCCAGTACTTC
CASSRRAQGRETQYF
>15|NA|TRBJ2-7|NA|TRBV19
TGTGCCAGTAGTATGAAATCCCAGGGGTCCTACGAGCAGTACTTC
CASSMKSQGSYEQYF
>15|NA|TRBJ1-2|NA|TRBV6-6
TGTGCCAGCAGTTACTCGATATCGGGGTCCTATGGCTACACCTTC
CASSYSISGSYGYTF
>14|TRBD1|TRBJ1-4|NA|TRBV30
TGTGCCTGGAGGGGGACAGCGGCTAATGAAAAACTGTTTTTT
CAWRGTAANEKLFF
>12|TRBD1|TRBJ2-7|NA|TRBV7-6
TGTGCCAGCAGCTCACAGCTGACAGGGTTGAACTTC
CASSSQLTGLNF
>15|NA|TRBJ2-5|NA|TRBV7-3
TGTGCCAGCAGCCCCCTTCCGGGAGTTGAAGAGACCCAGTACTTC
CASSPLPGVEETQYF
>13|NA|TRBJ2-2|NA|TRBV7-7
TGTGCCAGCAGCGGGACTGACTACGGGGAGCTGTTTTTT
CASSGTDYGELFF
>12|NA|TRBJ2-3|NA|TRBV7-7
TGTGCCAGCAGCACAGTAGGGGGTACGCAGTATTTT
CASSTVGGTQYF